This TCR beta chain stems from a study of patients and donors after allogeneic stem cell transplantation. The CDR3 is made up of 15 amino acids. V was pared by 1 base and J by 4 bases, with 14 bases between. CDR1 and CDR2 from the germline V gene are SEHNR and FQNEAQ (reference sequence). From the RT-PCR reads, TCRdb called clonotypes with MiXCR, one entry per CDR3 protein. The table has about 160,000 distinct CDR3 sequences, approximately 31% seen once. The TCR sequence derives from a human donor who was either an allogeneic HSCT recipient or a stem cell or donor lymphocyte infusion donor (not recorded which). It is not recorded whose cells these are; they may come from a transplant donor. The sequenced material came from blood, either unsorted or a sorted T cell fraction (not recorded which). This sequence joins TRBV7-9 and TRBJ2-7; tentative D call: TRBD2 (6 bases). The CDR3 sequence: CASSLGGTLSYEQYF. DNA for the CDR3: TGTGCCAGCAGCTTAGGCGGGACCCTTAGTTACGAGCAGTACTTC.